The rows below give T cell receptor beta chains drawn from one sample of a study of blood T cells in healthy people across ages. TCRdb re-derived calls from the 5' RACE reads in MiXCR, one entry per CDR3 protein. The sample shows 550,000 to 750,000 distinct CDR3 sequences, 20% to 25% of them seen only once. The sample comprised blood. The source of these receptors is a man in his 70s in good health. The CDR3 runs from the conserved cysteine through the conserved F or W. The D gene is left open where the match is weak. Clone size appears in some rows only: once, few, many, or a class for an expanded clone.

few	TRBV6-6	TRBJ2-1	-	TGTGCCAGCACCCCCTTACTCGGCACATTAGACAATGAGCAGTTCTTC	CASTPLLGTLDNEQFF
many	TRBV3-1	TRBJ2-5	-	TGTGCCAGCAGCCCAGGACTAGAGAGGGGGGGCTTCCAAGAGACCCAGTACTTC	CASSPGLERGGFQETQYF
-	TRBV6-2/TRBV6-3	TRBJ2-1	TRBD2	TGTGCCAGCAGAAAGGGAGGGACTAGCGGGAGTAAGTCCTACAATGAGCAGTTCTTC	CASRKGGTSGSKSYNEQFF
many	TRBV7-2	TRBJ2-7	TRBD1	TGTGCCAGCAGCTTAGAGGGACAGGGAGCCTACGAGCAGTACTTC	CASSLEGQGAYEQYF
-	TRBV5-1	TRBJ2-3	-	TGCGCCAGCTCCTCCGGCTCGAGGGCAGATACGCAGTATTTT	CASSSGSRADTQYF
-	TRBV29-1	TRBJ2-7	TRBD1	TGCAGCGTTGGGGGGACAGGGGGAATGTACGAGCAGTACTTC	CSVGGTGGMYEQYF
-	TRBV10-3	TRBJ2-5	TRBD1	TGTGCCATCAGGCCGGGACAGGGTGAAGAGACCCAGTACTTC	CAIRPGQGEETQYF
-	TRBV20-1	TRBJ1-2	TRBD1	TGCAGTGCCTTACAGGGGGGCTATGGCTACACCTTC	CSALQGGYGYTF
once	TRBV20-1	TRBJ2-5	-	TGCAGTTTCTCGGGATGGCAAGAGACCCAGTACTTC	CSFSGWQETQYF
-	TRBV12-3/TRBV12-4	TRBJ1-5	TRBD1	TGTGCCAGCAGTTCCCGGACAGGGGGTCAGCCCCAGCATTTT	CASSSRTGGQPQHF
-	TRBV3-1	TRBJ2-5	-	TGTGCCAGCAGCCATCAGCCCGAGACCCAGTACTTC	CASSHQPETQYF
-	TRBV7-2	TRBJ2-5	-	TGTGCCAGCAGCTTCACTAGAATGGAGACCCAGTACTTC	CASSFTRMETQYF
-	TRBV7-2	TRBJ2-6	TRBD1	TGTGCCAGCAGCTGGGGACAGGGGGCTGGGGCCAACGTCCTGACTTTC	CASSWGQGAGANVLTF
few	TRBV7-2	TRBJ2-3	TRBD2	TGTGCCAGCAGCTTAGTTGGGGTAGCGGGAGGGCCAGATACGCAGTATTTT	CASSLVGVAGGPDTQYF
-	TRBV28	TRBJ2-5	TRBD1	TGTGCCAGCAGTACCCGGACAGGGGGCTACCAAGAGACCCAGTACTTC	CASSTRTGGYQETQYF
few	TRBV29-1	TRBJ2-1	-	TGCAGCGTTGAAGTACTACCCAATGAGCAGTTCTTC	CSVEVLPNEQFF
few	TRBV7-9	TRBJ2-1	-	TGTGCCAGCAGCTTAGCGGAAGGGGGGCCATTGAATGAGCAGTTCTTC	CASSLAEGGPLNEQFF
-	TRBV24-1	TRBJ2-5	TRBD2	TGTGCCACCAGTGATTTGACTAGCGAGGCCCAGTACTTC	CATSDLTSEAQYF
-	TRBV18	TRBJ2-4	-	TGTGCCAGCTCAACGGACAGTCGCAAAAACATTCAGTACTTC	CASSTDSRKNIQYF
few	TRBV20-1	TRBJ2-1	TRBD2	TGCAGTGCTAGAGATCATTTAGGGAGCGGGAGGTGGAATGAGCAGTTCTTC	CSARDHLGSGRWNEQFF
-	TRBV5-1	TRBJ2-1	TRBD2	TGCGCCAGCAGCTTGGGAGCTAGCGGGCAGACGGGGCAGTTCTTC	CASSLGASGQTGQFF
few	TRBV9	TRBJ1-1	TRBD1	TGTGCCAGCAGCGTAGCGGACAGGGTTGGCACTGAAGCTTTCTTT	CASSVADRVGTEAFF
-	TRBV6-1	TRBJ2-1	TRBD2	TGTGCCAACAGTGAACTACTAGCGGGGGTCTACAATGAGCAGTTCTTC	CANSELLAGVYNEQFF
few	TRBV20-1	TRBJ2-1	-	TGCAGTTGCTCCCTTAGCGGACCCTACAATGAGCAGTTCTTC	CSCSLSGPYNEQFF
-	TRBV29-1	TRBJ2-3	TRBD1	TGCAGCGTTGAAGGGAAGTTGGACAGGGGGCAAGATACGCAGTATTTT	CSVEGKLDRGQDTQYF